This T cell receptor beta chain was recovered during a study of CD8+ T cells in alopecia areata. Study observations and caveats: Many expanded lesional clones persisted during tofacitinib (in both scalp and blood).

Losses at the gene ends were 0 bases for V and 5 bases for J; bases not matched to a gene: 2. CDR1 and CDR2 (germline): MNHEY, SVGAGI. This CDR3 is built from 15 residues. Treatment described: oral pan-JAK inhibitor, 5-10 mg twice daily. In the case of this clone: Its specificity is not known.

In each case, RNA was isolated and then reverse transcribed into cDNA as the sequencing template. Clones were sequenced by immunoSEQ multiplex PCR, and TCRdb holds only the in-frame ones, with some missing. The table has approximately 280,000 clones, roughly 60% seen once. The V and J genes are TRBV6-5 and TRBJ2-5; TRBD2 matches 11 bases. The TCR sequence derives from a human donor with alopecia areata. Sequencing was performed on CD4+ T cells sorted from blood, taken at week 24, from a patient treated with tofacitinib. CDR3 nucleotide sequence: TGTGCCAGCAGTTACTCCTGGACTAGCGGGGAGACCCAGTACTTC. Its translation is CASSYSWTSGETQYF.